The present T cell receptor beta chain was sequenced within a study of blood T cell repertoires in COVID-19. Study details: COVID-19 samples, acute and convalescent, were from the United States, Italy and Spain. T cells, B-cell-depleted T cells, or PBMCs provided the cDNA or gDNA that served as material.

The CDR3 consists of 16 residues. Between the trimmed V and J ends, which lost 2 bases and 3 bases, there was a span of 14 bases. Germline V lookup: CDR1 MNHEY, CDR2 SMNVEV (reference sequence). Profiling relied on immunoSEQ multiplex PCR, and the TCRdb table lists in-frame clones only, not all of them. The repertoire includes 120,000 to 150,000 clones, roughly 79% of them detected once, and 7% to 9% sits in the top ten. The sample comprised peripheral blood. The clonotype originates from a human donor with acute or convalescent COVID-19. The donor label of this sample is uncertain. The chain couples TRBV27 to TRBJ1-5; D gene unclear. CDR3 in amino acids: CASSLRDPFFNQPQHF. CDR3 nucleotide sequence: TGTGCCAGCAGTTTACGGGATCCCTTTTTCAATCAGCCCCAGCATTTT.